A single sample gave rise to the 30 T cell receptor beta chains below, sequenced in a study of regulatory T cells in long-lasting Graves disease (TCRdb year 2021). The time point label, read with the paper, signifies: newly diagnosed GD, antithyroid drugs for less than 3 months. For both TCR sequencing and RNA sequencing, RNA was extracted from PBMCs using TRIzol. Receptors were amplified or captured by multiplex PCR. Sequenced using an Illumina HiSeq 4000. To build TCR beta libraries, CDR3 regions were amplified by Arm-PCR using iRepertoire HTBI primers. TCRdb reprocessed the public reads (quality trimming at Q25 with fastp, clone calling with MiXCR) and kept in-frame beta chains. Rows are combined by CDR3 protein, so each entry shows the most common genes and DNA. A total of around 250,000 distinct CDR3 sequences appear in this sample, 15% to 20% of them only once. The ten most abundant clones make up approximately 15% of the sample.

This sample was shared with a second study, whose subject was T cells in Graves' hyperthyroidism and ophthalmopathy.

The material sequenced was peripheral blood mononuclear cells (PBMCs), taken at new diagnosis, from a patient treated with antithyroid drugs. The receptors originated from a woman in her 30s with Graves disease. Donor details come from another sample of the same person, matched by shared clones.

This clonotype was counted many times. At one boundary the junction diverges from the germline segment, which might be a read error. The rearrangement joins TRBV5-1 to TRBJ1-4; 8 positions match TRBD1. The CDR3 covers 15 residues. CDR1 is SGHRS, CDR2 YFSETQ, per germline. The CDR3 bases are TGTGCCAGCAGCCCGCAGGGGGCGGCGGATGAAAAACTGTTTTTT. This encodes CASSPQGAADEKLFF.

This clonotype was picked up many times. The chain carries TRBV11-2 and TRBJ2-2; no clear D gene. Germline V lookup: CDR1 SGHAT, CDR2 FQNNGV. The CDR3 is 17 amino acids. Trimming pared 1 base from V and 3 bases from J, leaving 15 bases between. CDR3: CASSLVGRPIDTGELFF. The CDR3 bases are TGTGCCAGCAGCTTAGTCGGACGACCAATAGACACCGGGGAGCTGTTTTTT.

This clonotype was observed at least ten times. The chain joins TRBV20-1 to TRBJ2-6; D not certain. With 2 bases removed from V and 3 bases from J, the gap between germline ends came to 14 bases. Germline-derived CDR1 and CDR2 are DFQATT and SNEGSKA (reference sequence). The CDR3 loop spans 16 amino acids. The chain's CDR3 is CSARRWVGGGANVLTF. The CDR3 bases are TGCAGTGCTAGACGGTGGGTAGGTGGTGGGGCCAACGTCCTGACTTTC.

This clonotype appeared a few times. The chain has TRBV14 and TRBJ2-1; 10 nucleotides align to TRBD2. CDR3 length: 19 residues. Germline V gene lookup returns CDR1 SGHDN and CDR2 FVKESK. V was pared by 2 bases and J by 9 bases, with 19 bases of the junction left unmatched. CDR3 loop: CASSQPYPERGGRRVEQFF. CDR3 nucleotide sequence: TGTGCCAGCAGCCAACCGTACCCAGAGCGGGGGGGTCGCCGGGTTGAGCAGTTCTTC.

This clonotype was recorded a few times. This clone may be a read error of a much larger clone one base away. The rearrangement joins TRBV10-3 to TRBJ1-5; D is undetermined. Germline V CDR1 and CDR2: ENHRY, SYGVKD. Between the trimmed V and J ends, which lost 7 bases and 5 bases, there was a span of 12 bases. The CDR3 spans 13 residues. The CDR3 here is CAITISPDQPQHF. The CDR3 region has the DNA TGTGCCATCACCATCAGCCCCGATCAGCCCCAGCATTTT.

This clonotype has at least ten counts. This chain connects TRBV6-9 to TRBJ2-5; the D is unclear. Germline-derived CDR1 and CDR2 are MNHGY and SVAAGI. The CDR3 length is 13 residues. Trimming removed 3 bases from V and 1 base from J, with 6 bases in between. As DNA, the CDR3 is TGTGCCAGCAGTTACGTGTCCCAAGAGACCCAGTACTTC. Its protein is CASSYVSQETQYF.

The rearrangement uses TRBV19 and TRBJ1-5; 8 bases are a match to TRBD1. The V gene's germline CDR1 is LNHDA and CDR2 SQIVND (reference sequence). This CDR3 has 16 residues. V dropped 6 bases and J dropped 0; count of bases not matched to a gene: 7. DNA for the CDR3: TGTGCCAGTAGCATAAGGACAGGGATTAGCAATCAGCCCCAGCATTTT. It is translated as CASSIRTGISNQPQHF.

This clonotype was seen repeatedly, ten times or more. The chain links TRBV20-1 to TRBJ2-3; D remains unclear. The V and J ends lost 6 bases and 0 bases respectively, with 4 bases between them. The CDR3 has 11 amino acids. The germline gives CDR1 DFQATT, CDR2 SNEGSKA (reference sequence). CDR3 DNA: TGCAGTGCCCTGAGCACAGATACGCAGTATTTT. It yields the protein CSALSTDTQYF.

This clonotype was observed at least ten times. The CDR3, as DNA: TGTGCCAGCAGCGAACAGGGGGCGGCGGATGAAAAACTGTTTTTT. Residues: CASSEQGAADEKLFF. This chain connects TRBV12-3 or TRBV12-4 to TRBJ1-4; 9 bases are a match to TRBD1. Trimming at V came to 6 bases and at J to 6 bases, leaving 8 bases not matched to a gene. This CDR3 comprises 15 residues.

In its sample, this clonotype was seen many times. The chain links TRBV15 to TRBJ1-4, with TRBD1 as a possible D gene (5 bases). The CDR3 covers 14 residues. Trimming left V 1 base short and J 6 bases short, with 9 bases between. Looked up from germline, CDR1 is LNHNV and CDR2 is YYDKDF (reference sequence). The CDR3 loop reads CATSRAGYDEKLFF. As DNA, the CDR3 is TGTGCCACCAGCAGAGCAGGGTACGATGAAAAACTGTTTTTT.

The V gene is TRBV29-1, the J gene TRBJ1-2; the match to TRBD1 covers 12 bases. CDR1 and CDR2 from the germline V gene are SQVTM and ANQGSEA. The CDR3 is made up of 14 amino acids. Unmatched junction bases numbered 9, after V lost 6 bases and J lost 7 bases. CDR3 sequence: CSVRAGTGGSGYTF. The CDR3, as DNA: TGCAGCGTGAGGGCCGGGACAGGGGGCTCTGGCTACACCTTC.

This chain joins TRBV20-1 and TRBJ2-1; TRBD2 aligns across 14 bases. V shed 0 bases, J shed 7 bases, and the junction held 11 bases outside the gene matches. Per the germline V gene, CDR1 is DFQATT and CDR2 is SNEGSKA (reference sequence). The CDR3 extends over 18 amino acids. The CDR3 loop is CSARDRTSGGHLVNEQFF. The CDR3 coding sequence is TGCAGTGCTAGAGATCGGACTAGCGGGGGGCACCTAGTAAATGAGCAGTTCTTC.

This clonotype came up many times. V and J are TRBV2 and TRBJ1-6, with 8 nucleotides matching TRBD1. From germline, CDR1 is SNHLY and CDR2 FYNNEI. The CDR3 sequence is 14 residues long. V lost 5 bases, J lost 10 bases, and 7 bases stayed unmatched. The DNA of the CDR3 is TGTGCCAGCAGTACGACAGGGGAAAGGTCACCCCTCCACTTT. This encodes CASSTTGERSPLHF.

This clonotype was recorded at least ten times. The rearrangement joins TRBV29-1 to TRBJ2-3; D ambiguous. Deletions cut 5 bases from V and 4 bases from J, with 19 bases between. The germline V gene encodes CDR1 SQVTM and CDR2 ANQGSEA. The CDR3 consists of 15 residues. The CDR3 is CSVRGDRVWADTQYF. In DNA form, the CDR3 reads TGCAGCGTTCGTGGGGATCGTGTGTGGGCAGATACGCAGTATTTT.

There are many counts of this clonotype. V and J are TRBV20-1 and TRBJ2-2; 9 positions agree with TRBD2. This CDR3 has 16 amino acids. Per germline, CDR1 DFQATT and CDR2 SNEGSKA (reference sequence). The trim removed 0 bases at V and 3 bases at J, leaving 5 bases unmatched. The CDR3 DNA sequence: TGCAGTGCTAGAGATTCGTCTAGCGGGGACACCGGGGAGCTGTTTTTT. It specifies CSARDSSSGDTGELFF.

The sample holds many counts of this clonotype. The chain combines TRBV18 with TRBJ2-2; TRBD1 is a possible D gene (5 bases). CDR1 is KGHSH and CDR2 is LQKENI in the germline V gene. The CDR3 consists of 13 residues. V was clipped by 5 bases and J by 1 base, with 5 bases between them. The DNA of the CDR3 is TGTGCCAGCTCAGGACAGAACACCGGGGAGCTGTTTTTT. It is translated as CASSGQNTGELFF.

This clonotype was seen at least ten times. The chain links TRBV7-2 to TRBJ1-3; 9 bases are shared with TRBD1. The junction had 8 bases not matched to a gene; V was cut back by 5 bases and J by 3 bases. This CDR3 region has 16 residues. The V gene's germline CDR1 is SGHTA and CDR2 FQGNSA. The CDR3 protein is CASSQTGGVGGNTIYF. The CDR3 DNA reads TGTGCCAGCAGCCAGACAGGGGGTGTCGGTGGAAACACCATATATTTT.

The sample holds a few counts of this clonotype. With a much larger clone just one base away, this may be a read error. The chain is built from TRBV3-1 and TRBJ2-1; weak D call: TRBD1 (6 bases). The ends were cut back, 1 base at V and 10 bases at J, with 14 bases in the middle. Germline CDR1 LGHDT, CDR2 YNNKEL (reference sequence). The CDR3 is made up of 14 amino acids. The CDR3 DNA reads as TGTGCCAGCAGCCAAGCAGGGGCGGGCTACGAGCAGTTCTTC. Translated, it gives CASSQAGAGYEQFF.

This clonotype showed up many times. The chain carries TRBV12-3 or TRBV12-4 and TRBJ1-4; D may be TRBD1 (6 bases). V lost 6 bases and J lost 0, with 17 bases in between. The CDR3 is made up of 17 amino acids. The CDR3 reads CASSPWGHRATNEKLFF. CDR3 coding DNA: TGTGCCAGCAGCCCCTGGGGACACCGAGCAACTAATGAAAAACTGTTTTTT.

The rearrangement uses TRBV20-1 and TRBJ2-7; D is possibly TRBD1 (5 bases). The CDR3 sequence is 15 residues long. CDR1 and CDR2 (germline): DFQATT, SNEGSKA (reference sequence). The V end lost 1 base, the J end lost 0 bases, and 13 bases lay between the germline ends. The CDR3 reads CSARVGQGLSYEQYF. CDR3 in DNA: TGCAGTGCTAGAGTGGGGCAGGGTCTCTCCTACGAGCAGTACTTC.

This clonotype appeared once. The gene calls are TRBV11-2 and TRBJ2-3; the match to TRBD2 covers 15 bases. The V segment lost 2 bases and the J segment 4 bases; nucleotides outside the gene matches: 4. There are 17 residues in the CDR3. The germline CDR1 and CDR2 sequences are SGHAT and FQNNGV. CDR3 protein: CASSLRTSGGASDTQYF. The CDR3 DNA reads as TGTGCCAGCAGCTTAAGGACTAGCGGGGGGGCTTCAGATACGCAGTATTTT.

The sample holds a few counts of this clonotype. The chain recombines TRBV5-6 with TRBJ2-5; the D is unclear. Germline V gives CDR1 SGHDT, CDR2 YYEEEE. Trimming stripped 3 bases from V and 0 bases from J, with 9 bases between. CDR3 length equals 14 residues. The CDR3 protein is CASSSVGYQETQYF. DNA of the CDR3: TGTGCCAGCAGCTCGGTGGGGTACCAAGAGACCCAGTACTTC.

The V and J genes are TRBV19 and TRBJ2-7; 8 bases match TRBD1. V was pared by 2 bases and J by 6 bases, with 3 bases of the junction left unmatched. This CDR3 has 13 residues. From germline, CDR1 is LNHDA and CDR2 SQIVND (reference sequence). CDR3 in amino acids: CASSISGGSEQYF. The CDR3 nucleotides read TGTGCCAGTAGTATATCAGGGGGCTCCGAGCAGTACTTC.

At least ten counts were recorded for this clonotype. V is TRBV10-3 and J is TRBJ2-7, with D perhaps matching TRBD2 (6 bases). This CDR3 contains 15 residues. Germline assignment: CDR1 ENHRY and CDR2 SYGVKD. The V end was cut by 0 bases, the J end by 7 bases, with 16 bases between. The chain's CDR3 is CAISESGNIAEEQYF. The DNA of the CDR3 is TGTGCCATCAGTGAGTCGGGGAACATAGCGGAAGAGCAGTACTTC.

There are many counts of this clonotype. In DNA form, the CDR3 reads TGTGCCAGCAGCGTAGACGTCAGGGCCCAGGAGACCCAGTACTTC. Translation gives CASSVDVRAQETQYF. The chain has TRBV9 and TRBJ2-5; D is perhaps TRBD1 (5 bases). Germline loops: CDR1 SGDLS, CDR2 YYNGEE. Trimming took off 0 bases at V and 5 bases at J, with 14 bases between the two ends. CDR3 length equals 15 residues.

This chain connects TRBV5-1 to TRBJ1-1, with a weak D call TRBD1 (5 bases). The germline V gene encodes CDR1 SGHRS and CDR2 YFSETQ. The CDR3 has 15 residues. Trimming left V 4 bases short and J 2 bases short, with 15 bases between. CDR3 amino acids: CASSPTGRINTEAFF. Here the CDR3 DNA reads TGCGCCAGCAGCCCGACGGGACGCATAAACACTGAAGCTTTCTTT.

J is TRBJ2-1 and V is TRBV12-3 or TRBV12-4; TRBD1 matches 8 bases. Trimming took 1 base from V and 7 from J; bases not matched to a gene: 6. The CDR3 has 15 amino acids. The CDR3 sequence is CASSLDQGAGNEQFF. The CDR3 DNA sequence: TGTGCCAGCAGTTTAGATCAGGGGGCGGGTAATGAGCAGTTCTTC.

This chain uses TRBV10-1 with TRBJ1-5; no firm D call. Germline CDR1 and CDR2: WNHNN and SYGVQD (reference sequence). The V and J ends lost 0 bases and 7 bases respectively, with 7 bases between them. The CDR3 is made up of 13 amino acids. In nucleotides, the CDR3 is TGCGCCAGCAGTGAGTCCCTCGGGCAGCCCCAGCATTTT. This sequence encodes CASSESLGQPQHF.

This clonotype was seen more than once but under ten times. One end of the junction fails to match germline, which may point to a read error. The chain has TRBV11-2 and TRBJ1-1; D not resolved. The CDR3 runs to 11 residues. The V gene's germline CDR1 is SGHAT and CDR2 FQNNGV. The CDR3 DNA reads TGTGCCAGCAGCTTGAACACTGAAGCTCTCTTT. Amino acid sequence: CASSLNTEALF.

This clonotype has at least ten counts. Here the CDR3 DNA reads TGTGCCAGCAGCGACAGGGTGGGTTCACCCCTCCACTTT. Translated, it gives CASSDRVGSPLHF. The chain is built from TRBV2 and TRBJ1-6; 7 bases align to TRBD1. The CDR3 is 13 residues long. Germline V CDR1 and CDR2: SNHLY, FYNNEI. The V and J ends lost 6 bases and 9 bases, in that order; junction bases with no gene match: 5.